The 4 T cell receptor beta chains below were found in one sample sequenced in a study of human T cells and chemical hapten exposure (dated by TCRdb to the early 2020s). Library creation used RACE. Data came from a NextSeq 500. TCRdb cleaned the public reads at Q25 with fastp, built clones with MiXCR and kept in-frame beta chains. Rows are combined by CDR3 protein, so each entry shows the most common genes and DNA. Present in this sample are about 68,000 distinct CDR3 sequences, approximately 11% of which were seen just once. About 5% of the sample is held by the ten biggest clonotypes. The sample's time point label is to be understood as: pre-sensitization, week 0. In light of the paper, this sample's treatment or condition label describes: therapeutic diphenylcyclopropenone sensitization with weekly scalp DPC. The sample was whole blood, taken in connection with sensitization to the hapten diphenylcyclopropenone (DPC). The receptors originated from a woman aged 50 to 60 with alopecia areata. Some clones in this sample may be carry-over from other donors' samples.

This clonotype was picked up a small number of times. V usage is TRBV6-2 or TRBV6-3 and J usage is TRBJ1-5; D ambiguous. Germline V CDR1 and CDR2: MNHEY, SVGEGT. This CDR3 has 16 residues. Trimming removed 6 bases at V and 2 bases at J, with 17 bases between. The DNA for the CDR3 is TGTGCCAGCAGGCCTATGAGGGAAGAGGGCAATCAGCCCCAGCATTTT. The encoded protein is CASRPMREEGNQPQHF.

The J gene is TRBJ2-3, the V gene TRBV18; TRBD1 matches 9 bases. V lost 1 base to trimming and J lost 1 base; unmatched junction nucleotides: 3. CDR1 is KGHSH and CDR2 is LQKENI in the germline V gene. The CDR3 covers 16 residues. This CDR3 reads CASSPRTGEGTDTQYF. The CDR3, as DNA: TGTGCCAGCTCACCACGGACAGGGGAGGGCACAGATACGCAGTATTTT.

Judged by abundance, this clonotype is medium-sized. The V and J genes are TRBV6-6 and TRBJ2-2, with 7 bases that match TRBD1. V shed 7 bases, J shed 2 bases, and the junction held 16 bases outside the gene matches. CDR1 is MNHNY and CDR2 is SVGAGI in the germline V gene (reference sequence). The CDR3 spans 18 residues. The CDR3 DNA reads TGTGCCAGCACCTTATACTCCGGACAGGACCTCAACACCGGGGAGCTGTTTTTT. Its protein is CASTLYSGQDLNTGELFF.

This clonotype appeared many times. The chain uses TRBV30 and TRBJ2-7; the D call may be TRBD1 or TRBD2 (6 bases each). Germline V CDR1 and CDR2: GTSNPN, SVGIG (reference sequence). The CDR3 is made up of 16 amino acids. V was pared by 4 bases and J by 4 bases, with 23 bases between. CDR3 in amino acids: CAWTPVGGPGMYEQYF. DNA for the CDR3: TGTGCCTGGACCCCCGTTGGGGGGCCAGGAATGTACGAGCAGTACTTC.